This TCR beta chain was observed in a study of blood T cell repertoires in COVID-19. Looking at the study overall: Samples taken during acute and convalescent COVID-19 were collected in the United States, Italy and Spain. T cells, B-cell-depleted T cells, or PBMCs provided the cDNA or gDNA that served as material.

The CDR3 is made up of 13 amino acids. Germline-derived CDR1 and CDR2 are WNHNN and SYGVQD (reference sequence). With 4 bases clipped from V and 6 bases from J, the junction kept 4 bases outside the gene matches. Original processing notes: Amplification of reference gene primers provided the estimated nucleated cell counts. TCRdb's table, derived via immunoSEQ multiplex PCR, lists solely in-frame clones and lacks some. The DNA gave D and trimming, while V, J and clone size come from that table. The sample holds some 94,000 clones, about 87% seen once. The origin of this receptor is a human donor in a cohort sampled during active COVID-19. Sample: peripheral blood. The chain couples TRBV10-1 to TRBJ2-7, with 9 positions matching TRBD1. CDR3 DNA: TGCGCCAGCAGTGCCGGGACAGGGATCGAGCAGTACTTC. Its translation: CASSAGTGIEQYF.